This TCR beta chain was observed in a study of shared clonotypes between healthy human individuals. Study-wide findings and caveats: The study found approximately 5% of naive CD4 clonotypes shared across several donors.

Germline CDR1 is SGHVS and CDR2 is FQNEAQ. This CDR3 is 17 amino acids long. The V gene lost 1 base and the J gene lost 6 bases, with 19 bases spanning the gap. In regard to this clone: No antigen is known for it.

Every subset had its genomic DNA shared out evenly among several immunoSEQ plates. Produced via immunoSEQ multiplex PCR; TCRdb's table is partial and in-frame only. The repertoire holds approximately 940,000 clones, with approximately 76% as singletons. The donors were adults (healthy and HIV-negative) with no recent acute infections or vaccinations. The sequence came from a man aged 18 to 30 in good health. The chain combines TRBV7-8 with TRBJ1-5; D possibly corresponds to TRBD1 (6 bases). Sequenced input: memory CD4+ T cells sorted from blood. Subset of the sample: CD45RA-negative fraction. The CDR3 region has the DNA TGTGCCAGCAGCTTAGTGGGAGACTCGCGGGGGCCTCAGCCCCAGCATTTT. Amino acids: CASSLVGDSRGPQPQHF.